This T cell receptor beta chain came from a study of identical twins. Findings and limits, study-wide: Weaker excess twin sharing was observed in beta out-of-frame sequences.

This clonotype appeared many times. Its specificity is unknown. TCRdb passed the 5' RACE reads through MiXCR, listing each CDR3 protein once. The sample includes roughly 150,000 distinct CDR3 sequences, around 3.5% of them seen just once. The germline V gene encodes CDR1 SGHDN and CDR2 FVKESK. The V end lost 2 bases, the J end lost 7 bases, and 12 bases lay between the germline ends. This CDR3 has 15 amino acids. The sequence came from a young man in good health. V usage is TRBV14 and J usage is TRBJ1-6, with D perhaps TRBD1 (6 bases). Input material: memory T cells sorted from blood. In nucleotides, the CDR3 is TGTGCCAGCAGCCAACAGGACAGCTTAAATTCACCCCTCCACTTT. As protein: CASSQQDSLNSPLHF.